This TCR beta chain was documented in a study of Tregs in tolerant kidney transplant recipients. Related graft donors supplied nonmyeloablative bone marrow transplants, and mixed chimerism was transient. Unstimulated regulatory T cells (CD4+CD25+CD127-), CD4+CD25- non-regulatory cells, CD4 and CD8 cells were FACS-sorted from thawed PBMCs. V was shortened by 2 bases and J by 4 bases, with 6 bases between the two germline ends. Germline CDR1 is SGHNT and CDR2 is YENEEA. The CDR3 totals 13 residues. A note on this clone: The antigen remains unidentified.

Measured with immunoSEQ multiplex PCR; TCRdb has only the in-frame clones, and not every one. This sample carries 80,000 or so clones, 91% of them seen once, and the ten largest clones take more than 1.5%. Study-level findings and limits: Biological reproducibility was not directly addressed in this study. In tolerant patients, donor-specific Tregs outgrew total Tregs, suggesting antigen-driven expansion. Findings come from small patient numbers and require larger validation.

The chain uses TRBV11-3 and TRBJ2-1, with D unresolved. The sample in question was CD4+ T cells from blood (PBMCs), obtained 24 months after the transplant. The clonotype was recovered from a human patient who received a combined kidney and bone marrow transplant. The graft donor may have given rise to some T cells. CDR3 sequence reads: CASSLYPYNEQFF. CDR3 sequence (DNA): TGTGCCAGCAGCTTATATCCTTACAATGAGCAGTTCTTC.